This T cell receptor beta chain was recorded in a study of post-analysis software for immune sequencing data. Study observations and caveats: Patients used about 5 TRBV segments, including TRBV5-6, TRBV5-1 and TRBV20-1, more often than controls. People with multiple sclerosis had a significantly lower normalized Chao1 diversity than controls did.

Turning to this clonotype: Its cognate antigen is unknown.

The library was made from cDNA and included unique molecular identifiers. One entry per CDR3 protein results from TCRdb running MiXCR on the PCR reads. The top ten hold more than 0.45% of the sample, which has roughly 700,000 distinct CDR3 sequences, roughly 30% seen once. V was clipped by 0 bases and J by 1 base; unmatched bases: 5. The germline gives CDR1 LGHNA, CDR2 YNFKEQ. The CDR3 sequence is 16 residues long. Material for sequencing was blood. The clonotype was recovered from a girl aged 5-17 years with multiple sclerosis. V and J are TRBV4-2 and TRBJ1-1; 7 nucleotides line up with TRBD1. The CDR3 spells CASSQERGGGNTEAFF. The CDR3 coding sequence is TGTGCCAGCAGCCAAGAGCGAGGGGGCGGGAACACTGAAGCTTTCTTT.